These 17 T cell receptor beta chains originate from one sample sequenced in a study of cytomegalovirus exposure and HLA in healthy donors. PCR employed 60 Vbeta and 13 Jbeta primers. Sequenced by immunoSEQ multiplex PCR; TCRdb stores in-frame clones only, minus some. The top ten hold about a third of the sample, which has some 90,000 clones, roughly 80% seen once. The specimen was PBMCs. Receptor source: a man aged 50-59 years in good health and CMV-seropositive.

J is TRBJ2-1 and V is TRBV27; 9 nucleotides agree with TRBD2. Germline V gives CDR1 MNHEY, CDR2 SMNVEV (reference sequence). The CDR3 runs to 15 residues. V was clipped by 5 bases and J by 3 bases; unmatched bases: 5. The CDR3 DNA follows: TGTGCCAGCAGTGGAGCGGGAGGACTCTACAATGAGCAGTTCTTC. It is translated as CASSGAGGLYNEQFF.

This chain uses TRBV5-1 with TRBJ1-2; TRBD1 matches 8 bases. CDR3 length equals 16 residues. Germline V lookup: CDR1 SGHRS, CDR2 YFSETQ. V dropped 4 bases and J dropped 3; count of bases not matched to a gene: 11. DNA for the CDR3: TGCGCCAGCAGCCAAGGTACGGACAGGGCCCACTATGGCTACACCTTC. Translation: CASSQGTDRAHYGYTF. Supplemented by reference TRBV5-1 and TRBJ1-2, the full variable domain reads KAGVTQTPRYLIKTRGQQVTLSCSPISGHRSVSWYQQTPGQGLQFLFEYFSETQRNKGNFPGRFSGRQFSNSRSEMNVSTLELGDSALYLCASSQGTDRAHYGYTFGSGTRLTVV.

The rearrangement uses TRBV6-5 and TRBJ2-1; perhaps TRBD2 as D (6 bases). With 6 bases removed from V and 11 bases from J, the gap between germline ends came to 14 bases. The CDR3 is 12 amino acids. Germline CDR1 MNHEY, CDR2 SVGAGI. The CDR3 reads CASSQTRGKQFF. The CDR3 nucleotides read TGTGCCAGCAGCCAGACTAGAGGAAAGCAGTTCTTC.

The chain employs TRBV4-1 and TRBJ1-5; D not certain. The V and J ends lost 1 base and 0 bases respectively, with 10 bases between them. Germline V gives CDR1 MGHRA, CDR2 YSYEKL. CDR3 size: 16 residues. The CDR3 DNA reads TGCGCCAGCAGCCAAGGGTCGCTACTTAGCAATCAGCCCCAGCATTTT. Translated, it gives CASSQGSLLSNQPQHF.

The rearrangement links TRBV2 to TRBJ1-2; D might be TRBD1 (5 bases). Looked up from germline, CDR1 is SNHLY and CDR2 is FYNNEI. The CDR3 has 15 amino acids. The ends were cut back, 1 base at V and 2 bases at J, with 11 bases in the middle. This chain's CDR3 is CASSEGGRVNYGYTF. CDR3 DNA sequence: TGTGCCAGCAGTGAAGGTGGCAGGGTCAACTATGGCTACACCTTC. The full variable domain, completed using reference TRBV2 and TRBJ1-2, is EPEVTQTPSHQVTQMGQEVILRCVPISNHLYFYWYRQILGQKVEFLVSFYNNEISEKSEIFDDQFSVERPDGSNFTLKIRSTKLEDSAMYFCASSEGGRVNYGYTFGSGTRLTVV.

This rearrangement joins TRBV4-1 to TRBJ1-1; no reliable D call. Trimming took off 1 base at V and 6 bases at J, with 12 bases between the two ends. From germline, CDR1 is MGHRA and CDR2 YSYEKL. The CDR3 runs to 14 residues. This CDR3 is CASSQGGSVAEAFF. CDR3 nucleotides: TGCGCCAGCAGCCAAGGAGGGTCGGTGGCTGAAGCTTTCTTT.

CDR3 amino acids: CASSEPGYNTEAFF. The CDR3 DNA reads TGTGCCAGTAGCGAACCGGGATATAACACTGAAGCTTTCTTT. The chain has TRBV6-5 and TRBJ1-1; D uncertain. The CDR3 covers 14 residues. Trimming removed 9 bases from V and 2 bases from J, with 16 bases in between. The V gene's germline CDR1 is MNHEY and CDR2 SVGAGI.

The chain couples TRBV19 to TRBJ2-2, with 7 bases identical to TRBD2. Germline V gene lookup returns CDR1 LNHDA and CDR2 SQIVND (reference sequence). The CDR3 runs 13 residues. The ends lost 9 bases at V and 8 bases at J; junction bases unmatched: 9. Written as DNA, the CDR3 is TGTGCCAGGGTTAGCGGGTCCGGGGGGGAGCTGTTTTTT. It is translated as CARVSGSGGELFF.

The rearrangement uses TRBV5-4 and TRBJ1-1; TRBD1 might be the D (5 bases). The CDR3 sequence is 16 residues long. The germline gives CDR1 SGHNT, CDR2 YYREEE (reference sequence). Trimming left V 4 bases short and J 3 bases short, with 19 bases between. The CDR3 here is CASSGKVGGGDTEAFF. CDR3 DNA sequence: TGTGCCAGCAGCGGCAAGGTCGGCGGGGGTGACACTGAAGCTTTCTTT.

V gene TRBV14 combines with J gene TRBJ2-5, with TRBD1 identical over 9 bases. Matching the DNA end better, TRBJ2-7 makes the J call doubtful. This CDR3 comprises 19 residues. Germline lookup yields CDR1 SGHDN and CDR2 FVKESK. Here the CDR3 DNA reads TGTGCCAGCAGCCATTCCCGACAGGGGGGAAGAGGGGACCACTACGAGCAGTACTTC. Protein: CASSHSRQGGRGDHYEQYF.

This clone was picked up one time. This sequence joins TRBV18 and TRBJ2-1, with 10 bases fitting TRBD2. Germline CDR1 and CDR2: KGHSH and LQKENI. The CDR3 runs to 21 residues. V lost 3 bases and J lost 0; bases outside the gene matches: 17. The CDR3 sequence: CASSPRLPGLAAPVSYNEQFF. In DNA, the CDR3 is TGTGCCAGCTCACCCCGACTCCCAGGACTAGCGGCCCCGGTCTCCTACAATGAGCAGTTCTTC.

The chain has TRBV7-9 and TRBJ1-5; D is unclear. The CDR3 has 13 residues. Deletions cut 2 bases from V and 4 bases from J, with 6 bases between. The V gene's germline CDR1 is SEHNR and CDR2 FQNEAQ (reference sequence). The CDR3 loop is CASSLSENQPQHF. The DNA for the CDR3 is TGTGCCAGCAGCTTATCGGAGAATCAGCCCCAGCATTTT. Full variable domain (rest looked up from reference TRBV7-9 and TRBJ1-5): DTGVSQNPRHKITKRGQNVTFRCDPISEHNRLYWYRQTLGQGPEFLTYFQNEAQLEKSRLLSDRFSAERPKGSFSTLEIQRTEQGDSAMYLCASSLSENQPQHFGDGTRLSIL.

The rearrangement uses TRBV7-2 and TRBJ2-3, with 9 nucleotides matching TRBD2. This CDR3 has 16 residues. Unmatched junction bases numbered 6, after V lost 5 bases and J lost 0 bases. Germline V CDR1 and CDR2: SGHTA, FQGNSA. The CDR3 loop reads CASSPPGLASTDTQYF. The CDR3 coding sequence is TGTGCCAGCAGCCCGCCGGGACTAGCAAGCACAGATACGCAGTATTTT.

This clone was seen only once. The chain employs TRBV6-5 and TRBJ2-1; a weak D match, TRBD2 (5 bases). The germline V gene has CDR1 MNHEY and CDR2 SVGAGI. Trimming left V 4 bases short and J 4 bases short, with 17 bases between. This CDR3 is built from 16 residues. DNA of the CDR3: TGTGCCAGCAGTTTGAGGGCCGAGAGGGCTTACAATGAGCAGTTCTTC. This encodes CASSLRAERAYNEQFF.

This clone was observed a single time. In nucleotides, the CDR3 is TGTGCCAGCAGCTTAGCGGGAGCGGACTACGAGCAGTACTTC. It translates to CASSLAGADYEQYF. The V gene is TRBV7-6, the J gene TRBJ2-7, with D perhaps matching TRBD2 (5 bases). V was shortened by 0 bases and J by 3 bases, with 9 bases between the two germline ends. From germline, CDR1 is SGHVS and CDR2 FNYEAQ. The CDR3 is made up of 14 amino acids.

J is TRBJ2-1 and V is TRBV10-2, with D unclear. Trimming pared 8 bases from V and 2 bases from J, leaving 10 bases between. CDR1 is WSHSY, CDR2 SAAADI, per germline. The CDR3 sequence is 13 residues long. As DNA, the CDR3 is TGCGCCAGCGGAAGAGGCCCCTACAATGAGCAGTTCTTC. Translating it yields CASGRGPYNEQFF.

Comments on this clone: One end of the junction varies from germline; a read error may be responsible. This sequence joins TRBV5-1 and TRBJ2-6; 8 bases fit TRBD2. Germline V lookup: CDR1 SGHRS, CDR2 YFSETQ. This CDR3 region has 15 residues. The CDR3 region is CASSSGGAGANGLTF. The CDR3 DNA sequence: TGCGCCAGCAGCTCGGGGGGGGCTGGGGCCAACGGCCTGACTTTC.